This T cell receptor (beta chain) was captured in a study of control samples from healthy donors and cancer patients. Clones were sequenced by immunoSEQ multiplex PCR, and TCRdb holds only the in-frame ones, with some missing. The data show tens of thousands of clones, with 65% to 90% seen just once and 27% held by the top ten. This CDR3 is 15 amino acids long. Trimming cost V 1 base and J 9 bases; bases outside gene matches: 9. Germline CDR1 SGHDN, CDR2 FVKESK. This chain connects TRBV14 to TRBJ2-7; 10 nucleotides agree with TRBD1. Sequencing was performed on PBMCs. The sequence came from a man between 60 and 75 years old with head and neck cancer. CDR3 protein: CASSQATGTGVTQYF. DNA for the CDR3: TGTGCCAGCAGCCAAGCGACCGGGACAGGGGTTACGCAGTACTTC.